The 9 T cell receptor beta chains below all came from one sample that was sequenced in a study of CD8 T cells in Susac syndrome. After extraction with the RNeasy kit, roughly 0.45 to 1 ug of the RNA was reverse transcribed using random hexamers. MiXCR was run by TCRdb on the immunoSEQ multiplex PCR reads, yielding one entry per CDR3 protein. The repertoire holds some 120,000 distinct CDR3 sequences, with 94% as singletons. The specimen was CD4+ T cells from PBMCs. The receptors here all came from a human donor with multiple sclerosis.

J is TRBJ1-5 and V is TRBV28; D not resolved. This CDR3 has 14 residues. V was cut by 7 bases and J by 0 bases, with 10 bases left in between. Germline V CDR1 and CDR2: MDHEN, SYDVKM. The CDR3, as DNA: TGTGCCAGCACCAAGGGAGGTAGCAATCAGCCCCAGCATTTT. It specifies CASTKGGSNQPQHF.

V is TRBV7-7 and J is TRBJ2-5, with D maybe TRBD1 (5 bases). Germline CDR1 and CDR2: SSHAT and FNYEAQ (reference sequence). The CDR3 totals 14 residues. The germline V and J ends were trimmed by 3 bases and 4 bases, with 12 bases remaining between them. CDR3 DNA sequence: TGTGCCAGCAGCTTTCAGGGTGTGGGAGAGACCCAGTACTTC. Amino acid sequence: CASSFQGVGETQYF.

The V gene is TRBV3-1, the J gene TRBJ2-1, with TRBD2 identical over 9 bases. V was pared by 0 bases and J by 2 bases, with 2 bases of the junction left unmatched. Germline CDR1 is LGHDT and CDR2 is YNNKEL (reference sequence). This CDR3 comprises 16 residues. CDR3 coding DNA: TGTGCCAGCAGCCAAGATAGCGGGGGCCCCTACAATGAGCAGTTCTTC. Amino acids: CASSQDSGGPYNEQFF.

V gene TRBV19 combines with J gene TRBJ2-5; the match to TRBD2 covers 7 bases. The trim removed 7 bases at V and 6 bases at J, leaving 8 bases unmatched. The CDR3 runs 13 residues. Germline CDR1 LNHDA, CDR2 SQIVND (reference sequence). In DNA form, the CDR3 reads TGTGCCAGTACGGGCGGGAGTCGGAAGACCCAGTACTTC. It encodes CASTGGSRKTQYF. The variable domain in full, with the rest retrieved from reference TRBV19 and TRBJ2-5, is DGGITQSPKYLFRKEGQNVTLSCEQNLNHDAMYWYRQDPGQGLRLIYYSQIVNDFQKGDIAEGYSVSREKKESFPLTVTSAQKNPTAFYLCASTGGSRKTQYFGPGTRLLVL.

This clonotype has only one observation. The V and J genes are TRBV2 and TRBJ2-5; D is tentatively TRBD1 or TRBD2 (6 bases each). The CDR3 length is 13 residues. V dropped 6 bases and J dropped 7 bases, with 15 bases sitting between them. Per germline, CDR1 SNHLY and CDR2 FYNNEI. CDR3 in amino acids: CASSPRGAATQYF. DNA for the CDR3: TGTGCCAGCAGCCCAAGGGGGGCGGCGACCCAGTACTTC.

V is TRBV29-1 and J is TRBJ2-5; 15 bases fit TRBD2. The V gene's germline CDR1 is SQVTM and CDR2 ANQGSEA. Germline trimming cut 6 bases from V and 4 bases from J; bases unmatched to any gene: 3. The CDR3 has 14 residues. As DNA, the CDR3 is TGCAGCGTGGGACTAGCGGGGGGAGTAGAGACCCAGTACTTC. Translation: CSVGLAGGVETQYF.

The chain combines TRBV7-9 with TRBJ2-7; tentative D call: TRBD2 (5 bases). Germline assignment: CDR1 SEHNR and CDR2 FQNEAQ (reference sequence). V shed 3 bases and J shed 7 bases, with 10 bases lying between them. This CDR3 has 12 residues. The CDR3 reads CASSFLALEQYF. CDR3 DNA sequence: TGTGCCAGCAGCTTCCTAGCTTTGGAGCAGTACTTC. Looking up the rest from reference TRBV7-9 and TRBJ2-7 gives the full variable domain: DTGVSQNPRHKITKRGQNVTFRCDPISEHNRLYWYRQTLGQGPEFLTYFQNEAQLEKSRLLSDRFSAERPKGSFSTLEIQRTEQGDSAMYLCASSFLALEQYFGPGTRLTVT.

The rearrangement links TRBV3-1 to TRBJ1-6; 11 nucleotides match TRBD1. The CDR3 is made up of 19 amino acids. In germline, CDR1 is LGHDT, CDR2 YNNKEL (reference sequence). J gave up 10 bases and V 1 base, and 15 bases lay outside the gene matches. CDR3 loop: CASSQALPGTGGVESPLHF. DNA for the CDR3: TGTGCCAGCAGCCAAGCATTGCCCGGGACAGGGGGAGTTGAGTCACCCCTCCACTTT. The full variable domain, rest sourced from reference TRBV3-1 and TRBJ1-6, is DTAVSQTPKYLVTQMGNDKSIKCEQNLGHDTMYWYKQDSKKFLKIMFSYNNKELIINETVPNRFSPKSPDKAHLNLHINSLELGDSAVYFCASSQALPGTGGVESPLHFGNGTRLTVT.

CDR3 bases: TGTGCCAGCAGCCCGGATTTGGCTCGCCTCTATGGCTACACCTTC. Protein: CASSPDLARLYGYTF. This chain joins TRBV9 and TRBJ1-2; D is unresolved. V was clipped by 4 bases and J by 4 bases, with 17 bases between them. CDR3 length: 15 residues. Germline loops: CDR1 SGDLS, CDR2 YYNGEE.